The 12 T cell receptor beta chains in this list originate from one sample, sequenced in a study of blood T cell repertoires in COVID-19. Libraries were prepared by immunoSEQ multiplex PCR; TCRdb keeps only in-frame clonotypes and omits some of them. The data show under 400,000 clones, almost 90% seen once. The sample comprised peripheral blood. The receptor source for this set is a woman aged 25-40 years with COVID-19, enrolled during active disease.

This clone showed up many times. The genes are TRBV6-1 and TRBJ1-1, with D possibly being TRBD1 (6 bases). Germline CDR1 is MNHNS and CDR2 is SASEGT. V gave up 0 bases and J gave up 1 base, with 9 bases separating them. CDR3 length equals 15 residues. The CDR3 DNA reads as TGTGCCAGCAGTGAAGCCCTGGGACAGAACACTGAAGCTTTCTTT. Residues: CASSEALGQNTEAFF.

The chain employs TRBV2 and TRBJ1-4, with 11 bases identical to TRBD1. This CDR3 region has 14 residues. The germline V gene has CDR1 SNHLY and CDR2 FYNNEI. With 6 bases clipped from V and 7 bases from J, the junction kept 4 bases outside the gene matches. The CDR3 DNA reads TGTGCCAGCAGCAGGACAGGGGGCTCTGAAAAACTGTTTTTT. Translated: CASSRTGGSEKLFF.

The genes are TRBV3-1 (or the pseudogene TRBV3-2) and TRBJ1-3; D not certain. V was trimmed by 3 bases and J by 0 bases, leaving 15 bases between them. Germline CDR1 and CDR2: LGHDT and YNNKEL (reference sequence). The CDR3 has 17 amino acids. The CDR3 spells CASSQAENRLSGNTIYF. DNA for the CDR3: TGTGCCAGCAGCCAGGCGGAGAATAGACTCTCTGGAAACACCATATATTTT.

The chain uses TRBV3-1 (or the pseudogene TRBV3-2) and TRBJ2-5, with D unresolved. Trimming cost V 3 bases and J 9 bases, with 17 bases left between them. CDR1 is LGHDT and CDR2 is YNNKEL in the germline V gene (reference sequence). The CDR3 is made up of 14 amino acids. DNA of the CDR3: TGTGCCAGCAGCCAGGGCGTGGGTAATGGTGCCCAGTACTTC. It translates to CASSQGVGNGAQYF.

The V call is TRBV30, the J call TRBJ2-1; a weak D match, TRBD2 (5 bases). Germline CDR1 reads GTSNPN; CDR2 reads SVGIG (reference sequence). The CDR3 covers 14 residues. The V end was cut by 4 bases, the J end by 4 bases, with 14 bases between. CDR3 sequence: CAWMSFREYNEQFF. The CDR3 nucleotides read TGTGCCTGGATGTCGTTTAGGGAGTACAATGAGCAGTTCTTC.

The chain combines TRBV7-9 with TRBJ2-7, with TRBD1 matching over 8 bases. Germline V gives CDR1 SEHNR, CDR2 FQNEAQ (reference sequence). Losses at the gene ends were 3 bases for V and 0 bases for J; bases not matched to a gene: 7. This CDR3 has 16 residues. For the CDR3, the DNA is TGTGCCAGCAGCTTCGGACAGGGACGAAGCTCCTACGAGCAGTACTTC. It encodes CASSFGQGRSSYEQYF.

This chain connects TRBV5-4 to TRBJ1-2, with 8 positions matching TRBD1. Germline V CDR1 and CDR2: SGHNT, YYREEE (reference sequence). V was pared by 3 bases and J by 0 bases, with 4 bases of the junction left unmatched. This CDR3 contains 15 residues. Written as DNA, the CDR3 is TGTGCCAGCAGCTCGGGACAGGCCCCTAACTATGGCTACACCTTC. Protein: CASSSGQAPNYGYTF.

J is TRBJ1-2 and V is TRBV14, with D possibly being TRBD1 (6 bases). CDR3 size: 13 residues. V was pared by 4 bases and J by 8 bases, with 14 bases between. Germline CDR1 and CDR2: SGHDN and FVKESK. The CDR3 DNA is TGTGCCAGCAGCCCACGGACAGATAGCGGCTACACCTTC. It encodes CASSPRTDSGYTF.

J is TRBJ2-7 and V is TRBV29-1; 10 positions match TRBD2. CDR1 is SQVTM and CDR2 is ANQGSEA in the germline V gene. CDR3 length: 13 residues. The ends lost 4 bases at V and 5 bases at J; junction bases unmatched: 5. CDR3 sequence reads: CSVAGTSVHEQYF. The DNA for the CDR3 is TGCAGCGTTGCCGGGACTAGCGTCCACGAGCAGTACTTC.

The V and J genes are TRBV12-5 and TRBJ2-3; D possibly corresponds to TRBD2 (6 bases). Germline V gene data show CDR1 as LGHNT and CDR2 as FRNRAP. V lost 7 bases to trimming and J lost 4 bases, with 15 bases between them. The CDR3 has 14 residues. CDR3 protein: CASAWGDWADTQYF. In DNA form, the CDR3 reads TGTGCTAGTGCCTGGGGGGACTGGGCAGATACGCAGTATTTT.

CDR3 DNA sequence: TGCAGCGTTGGAACAGGGCGCTCCTACGAGCAGTACTTC. The encoded protein is CSVGTGRSYEQYF. This rearrangement joins TRBV29-1 to TRBJ2-7, with D perhaps matching TRBD1 (6 bases). The CDR3 has 13 residues. The ends were cut back, 4 bases at V and 0 bases at J, with 10 bases in the middle. The germline V gene has CDR1 SQVTM and CDR2 ANQGSEA.

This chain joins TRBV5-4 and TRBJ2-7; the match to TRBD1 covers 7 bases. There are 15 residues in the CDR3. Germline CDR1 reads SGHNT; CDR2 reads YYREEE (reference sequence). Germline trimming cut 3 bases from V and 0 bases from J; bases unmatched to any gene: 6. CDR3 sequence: CASSSIRDSSYEQYF. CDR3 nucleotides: TGTGCCAGCAGCTCGATCCGGGACAGCTCCTACGAGCAGTACTTC.